A single sample is the source of the 16 T cell receptor beta chains below, sequenced in a study of T cells in Graves' hyperthyroidism and ophthalmopathy. What was amplified from RNA transcripts were TCR beta CDR3 regions. Researchers ran a first-round RT-PCR on the TCR CDR3 using the HTBI primer set. MiXCR was run by TCRdb on the multiplex PCR reads, yielding one entry per CDR3 protein. The repertoire holds fewer than 250,000 distinct CDR3 sequences, with roughly 15% as singletons. Sample: blood. These receptor sequences come from a woman aged 18-29 years with Graves' ophthalmopathy.

In its sample, this clonotype was seen many times. The CDR3 DNA follows: TGTGCCAGCAGCCCAACAGGTCCTAATGAAAAACTGTTTTTT. Encoded protein: CASSPTGPNEKLFF. V gene TRBV3-1 combines with J gene TRBJ1-4; D perhaps matches TRBD1 (5 bases). The CDR3 loop spans 14 amino acids. Germline V gene sequence: CDR1 LGHDT, CDR2 YNNKEL (reference sequence). Trimming pared 4 bases from V and 3 bases from J, leaving 9 bases between.

The sample holds many counts of this clonotype. The V and J genes are TRBV28 and TRBJ2-1, with 10 positions matching TRBD2. This CDR3 is 13 amino acids long. In germline, CDR1 is MDHEN, CDR2 SYDVKM. V was pared by 3 bases and J by 10 bases, with 3 bases of the junction left unmatched. In nucleotides, the CDR3 is TGTGCCAGCAGTTTCACTAGCGGGATCGAGCAGTTCTTC. Its protein product is CASSFTSGIEQFF.

This clonotype was detected ten times or more. The chain employs TRBV13 and TRBJ1-1; 8 bases are a match to TRBD1. This CDR3 has 14 residues. The germline V gene has CDR1 PRHDT and CDR2 FYEKMQ (reference sequence). V lost 6 bases to trimming and J lost 4 bases; unmatched junction nucleotides: 7. The CDR3 DNA is TGTGCCAGCAGGTCAGGGGGCCGGGGCACTGAAGCTTTCTTT. It encodes CASRSGGRGTEAFF. Full variable domain (remainder filled in from reference TRBV13 and TRBJ1-1): AAGVIQSPRHLIKEKRETATLKCYPIPRHDTVYWYQQGPGQDPQFLISFYEKMQSDKGSIPDRFSAQQFSDYHSELNMSSLELGDSALYFCASRSGGRGTEAFFGQGTRLTVV.

The chain carries TRBV5-8 and TRBJ2-7, with no clear D. The germline V gene encodes CDR1 SGHTS and CDR2 YDEGEE. The length of the CDR3 is 13 residues. V was cut by 0 bases and J by 7 bases, with 11 bases left in between. Here the CDR3 reads CASSLAGGPEQYF. Written as DNA, the CDR3 is TGTGCCAGCAGCTTGGCGGGTGGACCGGAGCAGTACTTC.

This clonotype was found many times. The CDR3 DNA reads as TGTGCCAGCAGCTTAGGTGTCGGAGATGGAAACACCATATATTTT. Translated, it gives CASSLGVGDGNTIYF. The gene calls are TRBV7-9 and TRBJ1-3; D unclear. The CDR3 has 15 residues. Looked up from germline, CDR1 is SEHNR and CDR2 is FQNEAQ (reference sequence). The ends were cut back, 1 base at V and 3 bases at J, with 10 bases in the middle.

There are many counts of this clonotype. This rearrangement joins TRBV20-1 to TRBJ1-2; D is ambiguous. V lost 4 bases to trimming and J lost 4 bases, with 13 bases between them. Germline-derived CDR1 and CDR2 are DFQATT and SNEGSKA (reference sequence). This CDR3 has 13 amino acids. The CDR3 here is CSAIVSGTYGYTF. The CDR3 nucleotides are TGCAGTGCTATTGTCTCAGGAACCTATGGCTACACCTTC.

This clonotype showed up many times. The CDR3 sequence: CASSHRTGGFNSPLHF. The CDR3 DNA is TGTGCCAGCAGCCACAGAACAGGGGGGTTTAATTCACCCCTCCACTTT. The genes are TRBV3-1 and TRBJ1-6; TRBD1 matches 8 bases. CDR1 is LGHDT and CDR2 is YNNKEL in the germline V gene (reference sequence). This CDR3 has 16 amino acids. V was pared by 3 bases and J by 6 bases, with 7 bases of the junction left unmatched.

This clonotype was counted at least ten times. The chain employs TRBV28 and TRBJ2-3; 8 bases align to TRBD2. Unmatched junction bases numbered 18, after V lost 7 bases and J lost 6 bases. Germline V gene data show CDR1 as MDHEN and CDR2 as SYDVKM. This CDR3 spans 17 amino acids. The CDR3 spells CASTNIWTGGTRDTQYF. The CDR3 DNA follows: TGTGCCAGCACTAACATATGGACGGGGGGGACGCGTGATACGCAGTATTTT.

In this sample, this clonotype turned up many times. The rearrangement links TRBV2 to TRBJ1-3; no firm D call. This CDR3 has 12 residues. Deletions cut 3 bases from V and 4 bases from J, with 4 bases between. In germline, CDR1 is SNHLY, CDR2 FYNNEI. Written as DNA, the CDR3 is TGTGCCAGCAGTGAGGAGGGAAACACCATATATTTT. Its translation is CASSEEGNTIYF. Full variable domain (outside the CDR3, taken from reference TRBV2 and TRBJ1-3): EPEVTQTPSHQVTQMGQEVILRCVPISNHLYFYWYRQILGQKVEFLVSFYNNEISEKSEIFDDQFSVERPDGSNFTLKIRSTKLEDSAMYFCASSEEGNTIYFGEGSWLTVV.

This clonotype was seen ten or more times. The CDR3 DNA follows: TGTGCCAGCCGAATCCAGACAGGAGGGAATGGTGAAGCTTTCTTT. It translates to CASRIQTGGNGEAFF. The V and J genes are TRBV19 and TRBJ1-1; D possibly corresponds to TRBD1 (6 bases). Germline V gene data show CDR1 as LNHDA and CDR2 as SQIVND (reference sequence). V dropped 9 bases and J dropped 7 bases, with 24 bases sitting between them. The CDR3 runs to 15 residues.

At least ten counts were recorded for this clonotype. The chain couples TRBV28 to TRBJ1-1; D is ambiguous. In germline, CDR1 is MDHEN, CDR2 SYDVKM. Trimming shortened V by 1 base and J by 5 bases, and 5 bases separated the two germline ends. This CDR3 is 12 amino acids long. The CDR3: CASSLYLTEAFF. CDR3 nucleotides: TGTGCCAGCAGTTTATATCTGACTGAAGCTTTCTTT.

Only a few counts were recorded for this clonotype. The chain employs TRBV9 and TRBJ2-7; no definite D call. CDR1 and CDR2 (germline): SGDLS, YYNGEE. This CDR3 is built from 12 residues. Trimming took 3 bases from V and 4 from J, leaving 8 bases between them. CDR3 in amino acids: CASSAGPYEQYF. Written as DNA, the CDR3 is TGTGCCAGCAGCGCCGGACCGTACGAGCAGTACTTC.

The sample holds many counts of this clonotype. Here the CDR3 reads CASSLAGGEAFFGGHYNEQFF. The DNA of the CDR3 is TGCGCCAGCAGCTTGGCGGGGGGTGAGGCATTTTTTGGGGGGCATTACAATGAGCAGTTCTTC. The chain employs TRBV5-1 and TRBJ2-1, with a possible D match to TRBD2 (7 bases). This CDR3 comprises 21 residues. Germline CDR1 is SGHRS and CDR2 is YFSETQ. V lost 0 bases, J lost 4 bases, and 29 bases lay in between. Supplemented by reference TRBV5-1 and TRBJ2-1, the full variable domain reads KAGVTQTPRYLIKTRGQQVTLSCSPISGHRSVSWYQQTPGQGLQFLFEYFSETQRNKGNFPGRFSGRQFSNSRSEMNVSTLELGDSALYLCASSLAGGEAFFGGHYNEQFFGPGTRLTVL.

This clonotype was seen repeatedly, ten times or more. J is TRBJ2-1 and V is TRBV9; 9 nucleotides line up with TRBD1. Trimming removed 4 bases from V and 4 bases from J; junction bases left unmatched: 3. The CDR3 has 14 amino acids. Germline CDR1 is SGDLS and CDR2 is YYNGEE. The CDR3 coding sequence is TGTGCCAGCAGCCCGGGACAGGGTTACAATGAGCAGTTCTTC. Amino acids: CASSPGQGYNEQFF.

This clonotype has only one observation. The gene calls are TRBV7-2 and TRBJ2-3; 8 nucleotides align to TRBD2. CDR3 length: 12 amino acids. CDR1 is SGHTA and CDR2 is FQGNSA in the germline V gene. V gave up 5 bases and J gave up 8 bases; unmatched junction bases: 3. Here the CDR3 reads CASSQRGGTQYF. The CDR3 region has the DNA TGTGCCAGCAGCCAACGGGGGGGTACGCAGTATTTT.

In this sample, this clonotype turned up many times. CDR3 sequence (DNA): TGTGCCAGCAGTGGGTCAGGGGCTTGGGATCAGCCCCAGCATTTT. This gives the protein CASSGSGAWDQPQHF. J is TRBJ1-5 and V is TRBV6-1; D may be TRBD1 (6 bases). The CDR3 consists of 15 residues. Looked up from germline, CDR1 is MNHNS and CDR2 is SASEGT. V was clipped by 4 bases and J by 5 bases, with 15 bases between them.